The 28 T cell receptor beta chains presented below share a single source sample, sequenced in a study of cytomegalovirus exposure and HLA in healthy donors. Use of 60 Vbeta and 13 Jbeta primers characterized the PCR. Repertoires were generated with immunoSEQ multiplex PCR, while TCRdb's copy carries only in-frame clones and drops some. Of 100,000 or so clones in the sample, around three quarters were seen once. The sample consisted of PBMCs. All receptors come from a middle-aged man in good health and CMV-seronegative.

The chain couples TRBV27 to TRBJ1-5, with a possible D match to TRBD1 (5 bases). This CDR3 region has 13 residues. The germline V gene encodes CDR1 MNHEY and CDR2 SMNVEV (reference sequence). V was clipped by 5 bases and J by 7 bases, with 12 bases between them. CDR3 DNA: TGTGCCAGCAGTACCCCGGGGGAACAGCCCCAGCATTTT. As protein: CASSTPGEQPQHF.

The rearrangement joins TRBV5-4 to TRBJ1-2, with 9 bases aligning to TRBD1. Trimming cost V 3 bases and J 5 bases; bases outside gene matches: 8. The germline gives CDR1 SGHNT, CDR2 YYREEE (reference sequence). This CDR3 is 15 amino acids long. CDR3 nucleotide sequence: TGTGCCAGCAGCTCGACTACAGGGGGCGATTATGGCTACACCTTC. This gives the protein CASSSTTGGDYGYTF.

The V gene is TRBV2, the J gene TRBJ1-2; D is unclear. The germline CDR1 and CDR2 sequences are SNHLY and FYNNEI. The V and J ends lost 6 bases and 6 bases respectively, with 11 bases between them. The CDR3 loop spans 12 amino acids. DNA of the CDR3: TGTGCCAGCAGGGTAGATCCGGATGGCTACACCTTC. Its translation is CASRVDPDGYTF.

The V call is TRBV5-4, the J call TRBJ2-2, with 8 nucleotides matching TRBD1. Germline loops: CDR1 SGHNT, CDR2 YYREEE (reference sequence). This CDR3 is 14 amino acids long. The junction had 6 bases not matched to a gene; V was cut back by 4 bases and J by 7 bases. CDR3 coding DNA: TGTGCCAGCAGCCAGACCGGACAGGGCGGGGAGCTGTTTTTT. Translating gives CASSQTGQGGELFF.

Only a few counts were recorded for this clone. CDR3 amino acids: CASSDDTGTGFPEQFF. The CDR3 nucleotides are TGTGCCAGCAGCGACGACACCGGGACAGGGTTTCCTGAGCAGTTCTTC. The V call is TRBV9, the J call TRBJ2-1; TRBD1 matches 9 bases. V lost 3 bases to trimming and J lost 9 bases; unmatched junction nucleotides: 13. Per germline, CDR1 SGDLS and CDR2 YYNGEE. CDR3 length equals 16 residues. The entire variable domain, with the rest obtained from reference TRBV9 and TRBJ2-1, is as follows: DSGVTQTPKHLITATGQRVTLRCSPRSGDLSVYWYQQSLDQGLQFLIQYYNGEERAKGNILERFSAQQFPDLHSELNLSSLELGDSALYFCASSDDTGTGFPEQFFGPGTRLTVL.

J is TRBJ2-2 and V is TRBV2; TRBD1 agrees at 10 bases. Per the germline V gene, CDR1 is SNHLY and CDR2 is FYNNEI. The CDR3 extends over 14 amino acids. The junction had 5 bases not matched to a gene; V was cut back by 8 bases and J by 5 bases. CDR3: CASRDRGGTGELFF. CDR3 bases: TGTGCCAGCCGGGACAGGGGAGGTACCGGGGAGCTGTTTTTT.

The V call is TRBV9, the J call TRBJ1-6; D is undetermined. With 4 bases removed from V and 0 bases from J, the gap between germline ends came to 17 bases. CDR3 length: 18 residues. Germline CDR1 and CDR2: SGDLS and YYNGEE. CDR3 bases: TGTGCCAGCAGCAAAGAGGGATACTATAGCTCCTATAATTCACCCCTCCACTTT. Amino acids: CASSKEGYYSSYNSPLHF. The full variable domain, its missing parts supplied by reference TRBV9 and TRBJ1-6, is DSGVTQTPKHLITATGQRVTLRCSPRSGDLSVYWYQQSLDQGLQFLIQYYNGEERAKGNILERFSAQQFPDLHSELNLSSLELGDSALYFCASSKEGYYSSYNSPLHFGNGTRLTVT.

Turning to this clone: The same CDR3 also results from other DNA sequences found in this sample. The chain joins TRBV5-1 to TRBJ2-2; 9 bases fit TRBD2. The CDR3 loop spans 15 amino acids. The germline V gene encodes CDR1 SGHRS and CDR2 YFSETQ. The ends lost 2 bases at V and 4 bases at J; junction bases unmatched: 3. This chain's CDR3 is CASSFSRGGTGELFF. CDR3 coding DNA: TGCGCCAGCAGCTTCTCGCGGGGGGGCACCGGGGAGCTGTTTTTT.

This clone was picked up a small number of times. The chain carries TRBV2 and TRBJ1-1, with 9 positions matching TRBD1. The CDR3 is 14 amino acids. The V segment lost 6 bases and the J segment 5 bases; nucleotides outside the gene matches: 7. CDR1 is SNHLY, CDR2 FYNNEI, per germline. The CDR3 sequence: CASRGTGQGTEAFF. CDR3 sequence (DNA): TGTGCCAGCAGAGGGACAGGGCAGGGAACTGAAGCTTTCTTT.

This clone showed up just once. V gene TRBV4-1 combines with J gene TRBJ2-5; 8 bases line up with TRBD1. Trimming at V came to 0 bases and at J to 5 bases, leaving 5 bases not matched to a gene. The CDR3 is made up of 15 amino acids. Germline CDR1 MGHRA, CDR2 YSYEKL. The CDR3 spells CASSQDQGAGETQYF. The CDR3 DNA is TGCGCCAGCAGCCAAGATCAGGGGGCAGGGGAGACCCAGTACTTC.

The chain recombines TRBV5-1 with TRBJ2-7, with D unclear. Germline CDR1 is SGHRS and CDR2 is YFSETQ. With 0 bases removed from V and 3 bases from J, the gap between germline ends came to 7 bases. This CDR3 spans 13 amino acids. The CDR3 sequence: CASSLDKNYEQYF. DNA of the CDR3: TGCGCCAGCAGCTTGGACAAAAACTACGAGCAGTACTTC.

The table lists this clone with a few counts. This sequence joins TRBV4-1 and TRBJ2-7, with 7 bases aligning to TRBD1. Germline CDR1 and CDR2: MGHRA and YSYEKL. V lost 4 bases to trimming and J lost 2 bases; unmatched junction nucleotides: 11. The CDR3 runs 16 residues. The CDR3 here is CASSPLPGQLAYEQYF. Here the CDR3 DNA reads TGCGCCAGCAGCCCTCTTCCGGGACAGCTAGCCTACGAGCAGTACTTC.

V usage is TRBV7-2 and J usage is TRBJ2-1; 9 nucleotides line up with TRBD2. V shed 2 bases, J shed 2 bases, and the junction held 7 bases outside the gene matches. The CDR3 consists of 17 residues. The germline CDR1 and CDR2 sequences are SGHTA and FQGNSA. CDR3 protein: CASSLSRLAATYNEQFF. The DNA for the CDR3 is TGTGCCAGCAGCTTAAGTCGACTAGCGGCCACCTACAATGAGCAGTTCTTC.

The gene calls are TRBV7-9 and TRBJ2-4, with a weak D call TRBD2 (5 bases). The V end was cut by 5 bases, the J end by 8 bases, with 13 bases between. The CDR3 loop spans 13 amino acids. Germline V CDR1 and CDR2: SEHNR, FQNEAQ (reference sequence). The chain's CDR3 is CASSPVDGDIQYF. DNA of the CDR3: TGTGCCAGCAGCCCCGTGGACGGGGACATTCAGTACTTC. The entire variable domain, with the rest obtained from reference TRBV7-9 and TRBJ2-4, is as follows: DTGVSQNPRHKITKRGQNVTFRCDPISEHNRLYWYRQTLGQGPEFLTYFQNEAQLEKSRLLSDRFSAERPKGSFSTLEIQRTEQGDSAMYLCASSPVDGDIQYFGAGTRLSVL.

The chain joins TRBV6-5 to TRBJ1-2; 8 bases match TRBD1. Germline values: CDR1 MNHEY, CDR2 SVGAGI. The V and J ends lost 6 bases and 8 bases, in that order; junction bases with no gene match: 5. The CDR3 runs 12 residues. CDR3 DNA sequence: TGTGCCAGCAGCTCAGGGGGCCGAGGCTACACCTTC. Amino acids: CASSSGGRGYTF.

The chain has TRBV5-8 and TRBJ1-6; TRBD1 matches at 9 bases. The trim removed 4 bases at V and 10 bases at J, leaving 9 bases unmatched. The germline V gene encodes CDR1 SGHTS and CDR2 YDEGEE. This CDR3 has 15 amino acids. The CDR3 DNA reads as TGTGCCAGCAGCCCTAACAGGGGGCCTTTATCACCCCTCCACTTT. Amino acids: CASSPNRGPLSPLHF.

In this sample, this clone turned up a few times. The V and J genes are TRBV18 and TRBJ2-5; tentative D call: TRBD2 (6 bases). CDR1 and CDR2 from the germline V gene are KGHSH and LQKENI. The CDR3 contains 13 residues. Between the trimmed V and J ends, which lost 2 bases and 4 bases, there was a span of 8 bases. This CDR3 is CASSPLGGETQYF. The CDR3 DNA reads as TGTGCCAGCTCACCATTGGGGGGAGAGACCCAGTACTTC.

The sample holds one count of this clone. V usage is TRBV7-9 and J usage is TRBJ2-5; the match to TRBD2 covers 9 bases. J gave up 5 bases and V 1 base, and 5 bases lay outside the gene matches. Germline V lookup: CDR1 SEHNR, CDR2 FQNEAQ (reference sequence). The CDR3 loop spans 15 amino acids. The CDR3 region has the DNA TGTGCCAGCAGCTTAGGGAGCGGGGGGAAGGAGACCCAGTACTTC. It translates to CASSLGSGGKETQYF.

The V call is TRBV6-5, the J call TRBJ2-1; D is possibly TRBD2 (5 bases). Trimming stripped 6 bases from V and 0 bases from J, with 12 bases between. Germline V CDR1 and CDR2: MNHEY, SVGAGI. This CDR3 spans 15 amino acids. The CDR3 bases are TGTGCCAGCAGCGTTAGAGCGGACTCCTACAATGAGCAGTTCTTC. Translation gives CASSVRADSYNEQFF.

This chain uses TRBV21-1 with TRBJ2-7; the table's TRBD1 call for D was not verified on the DNA. TRBV21-1 is marked as a pseudogene. The CDR3 has 16 residues. CDR3 DNA: TGTGCCAGCCACCCGCGTGACAGCACCGTTACCTACGAGCAGTACGTC. This translates into CASHPRDSTVTYEQYV.

CDR3 nucleotide sequence: TGTGCCAGTCCTCCCTCTTACTATGGCTACACCTTC. This translates into CASPPSYYGYTF. The rearrangement joins TRBV5-4 to TRBJ1-2; D uncertain. V was trimmed by 8 bases and J by 3 bases, leaving 11 bases between them. The germline CDR1 and CDR2 sequences are SGHNT and YYREEE (reference sequence). The CDR3 spans 12 residues.

This clone was counted between two and nine times. The chain uses TRBV28 and TRBJ1-2, with TRBD1 as a possible D gene (5 bases). The CDR3 extends over 13 amino acids. Germline CDR1 reads MDHEN; CDR2 reads SYDVKM. V shed 2 bases and J shed 3 bases, with 7 bases lying between them. CDR3 protein: CASSLVGHYGYTF. CDR3 nucleotide sequence: TGTGCCAGCAGTTTAGTGGGGCACTATGGCTACACCTTC.

The V and J genes are TRBV9 and TRBJ1-5; possible D gene TRBD1, 6 bases. V was trimmed by 3 bases and J by 0 bases, leaving 10 bases between them. This CDR3 is built from 15 residues. Germline CDR1 is SGDLS and CDR2 is YYNGEE. The CDR3 DNA follows: TGTGCCAGCAGCGCCCAGGGGTATAGCAATCAGCCCCAGCATTTT. Translating it yields CASSAQGYSNQPQHF.

The chain couples TRBV29-1 to TRBJ2-5, with 9 bases that match TRBD2. J gave up 11 bases and V 4 bases, and 11 bases lay outside the gene matches. The CDR3 is 13 amino acids. Germline CDR1 is SQVTM and CDR2 is ANQGSEA. CDR3 amino acids: CSVGTSASREQYF. The CDR3 DNA reads as TGCAGCGTTGGGACTAGCGCCTCAAGGGAGCAGTACTTC.

This clone has only one observation. This chain joins TRBV5-8 and TRBJ2-3, with 13 bases identical to TRBD2. Unmatched junction bases numbered 11, after V lost 4 bases and J lost 0 bases. This CDR3 comprises 19 residues. CDR1 and CDR2 (germline): SGHTS, YDEGEE. The DNA of the CDR3 is TGTGCCAGCAGCCAACCCGGGACTAGCGGGATCTCTAGCACAGATACGCAGTATTTT. It encodes CASSQPGTSGISSTDTQYF.

This clone has just one count. The DNA of the CDR3 is TGTGCCAGCAGCTTGTCCCACAGGGAGGGGTACAACTATGGCTACACCTTC. Translating it yields CASSLSHREGYNYGYTF. The chain carries TRBV5-6 and TRBJ1-2; D perhaps matches TRBD1 (6 bases). Germline V gene sequence: CDR1 SGHDT, CDR2 YYEEEE. CDR3 length: 17 residues. Trimming left V 1 base short and J 2 bases short, with 18 bases between.

This chain joins TRBV5-6 and TRBJ1-2; D is perhaps TRBD1 (5 bases). The V and J ends lost 3 bases and 4 bases respectively, with 22 bases between them. Germline values: CDR1 SGHDT, CDR2 YYEEEE. The CDR3 loop spans 17 amino acids. Written as DNA, the CDR3 is TGTGCCAGCAGCTGGCAGGGTATATCGGCTAAGGGCTATGGCTACACCTTC. Its translation is CASSWQGISAKGYGYTF.

The chain has TRBV5-5 and TRBJ1-1, with unresolved D. Germline CDR1 and CDR2: SGHKS and YYEKEE (reference sequence). Trimming removed 6 bases at V and 0 bases at J, with 27 bases between. CDR3 length: 19 residues. CDR3: CASTKSPPEVILMNTEAFF. CDR3 DNA sequence: TGTGCCAGCACCAAGTCCCCGCCCGAGGTTATACTCATGAACACTGAAGCTTTCTTT.